This TCR beta chain was recorded in a study of low-dose radiotherapy and immunotherapy resistance in tumors. Priming of first-strand cDNA relied on TRAV- and TRBV-specific primers (covering alpha and beta chains). TCR amplification involved 20 PCR cycles with a constant-region primer and V-primer adapter. One entry per CDR3 protein, called by TCRdb with MiXCR from the reads. The top ten clones hold around 6% of a sample with 30,000 or so distinct CDR3 sequences, around 54% of them seen once. The CDR3 is 13 residues long. The germline V gene has CDR1 MNHNS and CDR2 SASEGT. Trimming removed 7 bases from V and 7 bases from J, with 17 bases in between. As regards this clonotype: This likely traces to a read error, being one base from a far larger clone.

As to time point: after trial treatment. Documented treatment: LDRT plus nivolumab, ipilimumab, low-dose cyclophosphamide and aspirin (RACIN trial). Low-dose radiotherapy and low-dose cyclophosphamide, together with aspirin, ipilimumab and nivolumab, were given to donors. As a condition of eligibility, patients had advanced solid tumors lacking tumor-infiltrating lymphocytes. This clonotype was obtained from a male donor with gallbladder cancer. The rearrangement links TRBV6-1 to TRBJ2-7; possibly TRBD2 for D (5 bases). The source was PBMCs, collected after low-dose radiotherapy plus immunotherapy. This chain's CDR3 is CASKVGAYNEQYF. The DNA for the CDR3 is TGTGCCAGCAAGGTGGGAGCCTACAATGAGCAGTACTTC.